This TCR beta chain stems from a study of blood T cell repertoires in COVID-19. Study information: From the United States, Italy and Spain came samples of acute and convalescent COVID-19.

This CDR3 contains 16 residues. V was pared by 7 bases and J by 8 bases, with 23 bases between. Germline-derived CDR1 and CDR2 are SEHNR and FQNEAQ (reference sequence). Sequencing used immunoSEQ multiplex PCR; TCRdb keeps in-frame clones, though not all of them. This sample carries 150,000 to 200,000 clones, about 85% of them seen once, and the ten largest clones take 2.5% to 3.5%. The sample comprised peripheral blood. The TCR originated in a woman aged 25 to 39 with active or convalescent COVID-19. The gene calls are TRBV7-9 and TRBJ1-4; tentative D call: TRBD1 (5 bases). CDR3 nucleotide sequence: TGTGCCAGCACCATCCTTGGAGGGGCGGGCTTGGAAAAACTGTTTTTT. Protein sequence: CASTILGGAGLEKLFF. The full variable domain, its missing parts supplied by reference TRBV7-9 and TRBJ1-4, is DTGVSQNPRHKITKRGQNVTFRCDPISEHNRLYWYRQTLGQGPEFLTYFQNEAQLEKSRLLSDRFSAERPKGSFSTLEIQRTEQGDSAMYLCASTILGGAGLEKLFFGSGTQLSVL.